Listed here are 22 T cell receptor beta chains from one sample, sequenced in a study of blood T cell repertoires in COVID-19. Generated by immunoSEQ multiplex PCR, the TCRdb table keeps only in-frame clones and is missing some. The table has approximately 73,000 clones, roughly nine tenths seen once. Sample: peripheral blood. The origin of the receptors is a man older than 75 with acute or convalescent COVID-19.

V gene TRBV4-1 combines with J gene TRBJ1-5, with D hard to call. The CDR3 has 16 residues. V was shortened by 1 base and J by 0 bases, with 10 bases between the two germline ends. Germline loops: CDR1 MGHRA, CDR2 YSYEKL. For the CDR3, the DNA is TGCGCCAGCAGCCAAGGGTCAGGTTTTAGCAATCAGCCCCAGCATTTT. It is translated as CASSQGSGFSNQPQHF.

The J gene is TRBJ2-7, the V gene TRBV21-1; the table's D call, TRBD1, has no DNA check behind it. TRBV21-1 counts as a pseudogene. The CDR3 is 14 amino acids. The CDR3 here is CASSKNRAAYEQYF. The CDR3 bases are TGTGCCAGCAGCAAAAACAGGGCGGCCTACGAGCAGTACTTC.

V usage is TRBV4-1 and J usage is TRBJ1-4; unclear D gene. The CDR3 spans 16 residues. Germline-derived CDR1 and CDR2 are MGHRA and YSYEKL. The V end was cut by 5 bases, the J end by 0 bases, with 13 bases between. The DNA for the CDR3 is TGCGCCAGCAGCTCTACAGAAACAGCAACTAATGAAAAACTGTTTTTT. As protein: CASSSTETATNEKLFF.

The rearrangement links TRBV9 to TRBJ2-3; D is undetermined. Trimming removed 0 bases from V and 0 bases from J, with 8 bases in between. Germline values: CDR1 SGDLS, CDR2 YYNGEE. The CDR3 contains 15 residues. CDR3 nucleotide sequence: TGTGCCAGCAGCGTAGTAGATACTAGCACAGATACGCAGTATTTT. Its translation: CASSVVDTSTDTQYF.

This clone is a singleton in its sample. The chain uses TRBV7-8 and TRBJ2-1; TRBD2 aligns across 7 bases. Germline V gene sequence: CDR1 SGHVS, CDR2 FQNEAQ. The CDR3 runs to 16 residues. The ends lost 5 bases at V and 8 bases at J; junction bases unmatched: 15. The CDR3 loop reads CASSPNRLGGPDEQFF. The CDR3 region has the DNA TGTGCCAGCAGCCCTAACCGATTGGGAGGGCCGGATGAGCAGTTCTTC.

The chain links TRBV6-6 to TRBJ1-1, with D uncertain. Germline V gene data show CDR1 as MNHNY and CDR2 as SVGAGI (reference sequence). The ends were cut back, 5 bases at V and 10 bases at J, with 14 bases in the middle. The CDR3 is made up of 12 amino acids. CDR3 sequence (DNA): TGTGCCAGCAGTAACGAGATCCAGGTAGCTTTCTTT. Protein sequence: CASSNEIQVAFF.

A single count supports this clone. The chain couples TRBV6-1 to TRBJ2-3; D perhaps matches TRBD2 (6 bases). The CDR3 extends over 15 amino acids. The V end lost 2 bases, the J end lost 1 base, and 10 bases lay between the germline ends. The germline gives CDR1 MNHNS, CDR2 SASEGT. CDR3 coding DNA: TGTGCCAGCAGTGAACAACGGGAGCGCACAGATACGCAGTATTTT. It codes for CASSEQRERTDTQYF.

This rearrangement joins TRBV2 to TRBJ1-1; no clear D gene. This CDR3 is 13 amino acids long. V lost 5 bases, J lost 4 bases, and 11 bases lay in between. Per the germline V gene, CDR1 is SNHLY and CDR2 is FYNNEI. The CDR3 here is CASSFTRGTEAFF. The CDR3 DNA is TGTGCCAGCAGTTTTACTCGGGGCACTGAAGCTTTCTTT.

The J gene is TRBJ2-3, the V gene TRBV2, with 12 bases that match TRBD1. Per the germline V gene, CDR1 is SNHLY and CDR2 is FYNNEI. The CDR3 runs 16 residues. Trimming at V came to 3 bases and at J to 1 base, leaving 2 bases not matched to a gene. The DNA of the CDR3 is TGTGCCAGCAGTGAGGGGACAGGGGGCGGCACAGATACGCAGTATTTT. Residues: CASSEGTGGGTDTQYF.

The rearrangement joins TRBV12-3 or TRBV12-4 to TRBJ1-2; D might be TRBD1 (6 bases). The length of the CDR3 is 12 residues. V was cut by 6 bases and J by 5 bases, with 10 bases left in between. In DNA, the CDR3 is TGTGCCAGCAGCCAGGGGCCTTATGGCTACACCTTC. Its protein product is CASSQGPYGYTF.

V usage is TRBV7-6 and J usage is TRBJ1-2, with TRBD1 as a possible D gene (5 bases). The V gene lost 5 bases and the J gene lost 5 bases, with 18 bases spanning the gap. Per germline, CDR1 SGHVS and CDR2 FNYEAQ. There are 15 residues in the CDR3. CDR3 amino acids: CASSPPGETGYGYTF. In DNA form, the CDR3 reads TGTGCCAGCAGCCCCCCGGGGGAAACGGGGTATGGCTACACCTTC.

This clone was picked up one time. The rearrangement links TRBV2 to TRBJ2-5, with unresolved D. Germline V lookup: CDR1 SNHLY, CDR2 FYNNEI. V was pared by 6 bases and J by 4 bases, with 15 bases between. This CDR3 contains 14 residues. The CDR3 protein is CASRGLPPGETQYF. CDR3 nucleotide sequence: TGTGCCAGCAGGGGTCTTCCCCCGGGAGAGACCCAGTACTTC.

The chain couples TRBV28 to TRBJ2-1, with 9 bases identical to TRBD1. This CDR3 has 17 amino acids. Germline V gives CDR1 MDHEN, CDR2 SYDVKM. V lost 4 bases and J lost 0; bases outside the gene matches: 7. DNA for the CDR3: TGTGCCAGCAGTTCTCGGACAGGGGCCCACTCCTACAATGAGCAGTTCTTC. Translating it yields CASSSRTGAHSYNEQFF.

This clone was picked up one time. The chain links TRBV24-1 to TRBJ2-2; a weak D match, TRBD1 (5 bases). The CDR3 runs 15 residues. Germline assignment: CDR1 KGHDR and CDR2 SFDVKD. The V and J ends lost 2 bases and 4 bases respectively, with 10 bases between them. This chain's CDR3 is CATSDSGPGTGELFF. Written as DNA, the CDR3 is TGTGCCACCAGTGATTCAGGGCCGGGCACCGGGGAGCTGTTTTTT.

The rearrangement links TRBV19 to TRBJ2-2; D may be TRBD1 or TRBD2 (9 bases each). V was shortened by 2 bases and J by 2 bases, with 24 bases between the two germline ends. CDR1 is LNHDA and CDR2 is SQIVND in the germline V gene (reference sequence). CDR3 length: 20 residues. The CDR3 DNA reads TGTGCCAGTAGTATACTACAGGGGGCGATAGCGGGGGCTAACACCGGGGAGCTGTTTTTT. Protein product: CASSILQGAIAGANTGELFF.

The CDR3, as DNA: TGTGCCAGCAGCAGGGCAGGGGGCACCGGGGAGCTGTTTTTT. This translates into CASSRAGGTGELFF. The chain links TRBV3-1 (or the pseudogene TRBV3-2) to TRBJ2-2; the match to TRBD1 covers 7 bases. CDR1 and CDR2 (germline): LGHDT, YNNKEL (reference sequence). CDR3 length: 14 amino acids. V lost 5 bases and J lost 4; bases outside the gene matches: 4.

This chain links TRBV20-1 with TRBJ2-3; no clear D gene. The CDR3 is 10 residues long. Germline lookup yields CDR1 DFQATT and CDR2 SNEGSKA (reference sequence). DNA of the CDR3: TGCAGCCTTAGAAGAGATACGCAGTATTTT. Translated: CSLRRDTQYF.

V is TRBV6-5 and J is TRBJ1-1; unclear D gene. The CDR3 is 13 amino acids. The germline V and J ends were trimmed by 3 bases and 3 bases, with 8 bases remaining between them. Looked up from germline, CDR1 is MNHEY and CDR2 is SVGAGI. CDR3 nucleotide sequence: TGTGCCAGCAGTTATCGGGGAGACACTGAAGCTTTCTTT. Its translation: CASSYRGDTEAFF.

The chain carries TRBV19 and TRBJ2-2; TRBD2 matches 8 bases. CDR1 is LNHDA and CDR2 is SQIVND in the germline V gene (reference sequence). The CDR3 covers 17 residues. J was trimmed by 0 bases and V by 2 bases; bases with no gene match: 5. The CDR3 protein is CASSIPSGGPNTGELFF. CDR3 bases: TGTGCCAGTAGTATACCCAGCGGGGGCCCGAACACCGGGGAGCTGTTTTTT.

The CDR3 DNA is TGTGCCAGTAGTAATAAGGGGGCGTATGGCTACACCTTC. Translated: CASSNKGAYGYTF. The chain carries TRBV19 and TRBJ1-2, with 7 bases lining up with TRBD1. Germline CDR1 reads LNHDA; CDR2 reads SQIVND (reference sequence). This CDR3 region has 13 residues. V lost 4 bases to trimming and J lost 5 bases; unmatched junction nucleotides: 4.

The rearrangement joins TRBV30 to TRBJ1-5, with TRBD1 matching 11 bases. The CDR3 sequence is 15 residues long. Germline CDR1 reads GTSNPN; CDR2 reads SVGIG (reference sequence). The V segment lost 2 bases and the J segment 6 bases; nucleotides outside the gene matches: 6. The chain's CDR3 is CAWSWDRGEGQPQHF. Here the CDR3 DNA reads TGTGCCTGGAGTTGGGACAGGGGGGAGGGTCAGCCCCAGCATTTT.

The gene calls are TRBV4-1 and TRBJ2-5, with a tentative D call TRBD1 (5 bases). Looked up from germline, CDR1 is MGHRA and CDR2 is YSYEKL. V lost 4 bases and J lost 5, with 11 bases in between. This CDR3 is 13 amino acids long. CDR3 in amino acids: CASSRGARETQYF. The CDR3 nucleotides are TGCGCCAGCAGCCGGGGCGCGAGGGAGACCCAGTACTTC.